The 2 T cell receptor beta chains below come from one sample, sequenced in a study of T cell responses to AZD1222 COVID-19 vaccine. TCRdb keeps only in-frame clones here, not all; method: immunoSEQ multiplex PCR. The table includes under 200,000 clones, 90% to 95% detected once. The sequencing here drew on peripheral blood, taken on day 0 of AZD1222 vaccination. These receptors came from an adult in good health.

This chain uses TRBV7-9 with TRBJ2-3, with a possible D match to TRBD2 (5 bases). This CDR3 is 12 amino acids long. Per germline, CDR1 SEHNR and CDR2 FQNEAQ (reference sequence). The V gene lost 6 bases and the J gene lost 6 bases, with 10 bases spanning the gap. The CDR3 here is CASRPEVDTQYF. The CDR3, as DNA: TGTGCCAGCAGACCGGAGGTCGATACGCAGTATTTT. Based on the CDR3 plus reference TRBV7-9 and TRBJ2-3, the full variable domain is DTGVSQNPRHKITKRGQNVTFRCDPISEHNRLYWYRQTLGQGPEFLTYFQNEAQLEKSRLLSDRFSAERPKGSFSTLEIQRTEQGDSAMYLCASRPEVDTQYFGPGTRLTVL.

This sequence joins TRBV11-2 and TRBJ2-5, with D perhaps matching TRBD1 or TRBD2 (5 bases each). Germline V gives CDR1 SGHAT, CDR2 FQNNGV. The CDR3 totals 15 residues. The germline V and J ends were trimmed by 5 bases and 1 base, with 14 bases remaining between them. CDR3 bases: TGTGCCAGCAGCCCGCCAGGGAGTCCCCAAGAGACCCAGTACTTC. Its translation is CASSPPGSPQETQYF.